What follows are 9 T cell receptor beta chains derived from one specimen sequenced in a study of blood T cell repertoires in COVID-19 (dated by TCRdb to about 2020). Library preparation employed the immunoSEQ multiplex PCR assay. Drawn from immuneACCESS, this table holds only the in-frame rearrangements with V and J called that TCRdb kept. Clones are partly lost; checked studies trace under half to an unresolved V gene and leave the rest unexplained. Across this sample there are around 150,000 clones, with around 80% seen only once. The biggest ten clones account for 4.2% of the sample. Sequenced input: peripheral blood. The receptors shown here come from a man aged 60-69 years with acute or convalescent COVID-19.

The genes are TRBV4-1 and TRBJ2-1; TRBD1 agrees at 10 bases. There are 16 residues in the CDR3. Trimming removed 7 bases from V and 5 bases from J; junction bases left unmatched: 11. Germline CDR1 reads MGHRA; CDR2 reads YSYEKL. CDR3 DNA: TGCGCCAGCACACTTACTCCGGGACAGGGGAACAATGAGCAGTTCTTC. Amino acids: CASTLTPGQGNNEQFF.

This clone was seen a few times. The rearrangement uses TRBV20-1 and TRBJ2-7, with D possibly being TRBD1 (5 bases). The CDR3 runs 11 residues. Germline CDR1 is DFQATT and CDR2 is SNEGSKA (reference sequence). The V end was cut by 1 base, the J end by 7 bases, with 8 bases between. DNA for the CDR3: TGCAGTGCTAGAGGGGGCCTGGAGCAGTACTTC. Its translation is CSARGGLEQYF.

The V gene is TRBV6-1, the J gene TRBJ1-4; 8 nucleotides align to TRBD1. In germline, CDR1 is MNHNS, CDR2 SASEGT. The CDR3 totals 13 residues. The trim removed 3 bases at V and 13 bases at J, leaving 7 bases unmatched. The DNA for the CDR3 is TGTGCCAGCAGTGACGGACAGGGCTCGGGACTGTTTTTT. It encodes CASSDGQGSGLFF.

Regarding this clone: The sample has other DNA sequences that encode this CDR3 too. The rearrangement links TRBV5-4 to TRBJ2-1, with 7 bases fitting TRBD1. The CDR3 sequence is 15 residues long. Germline V gene data show CDR1 as SGHNT and CDR2 as YYREEE (reference sequence). J lost 0 bases, V lost 3 bases, and 3 bases had no gene match. The CDR3 DNA is TGTGCCAGCAGCTCGGGACAGTCCTCCTACAATGAGCAGTTCTTC. Protein sequence: CASSSGQSSYNEQFF.

V gene TRBV27 combines with J gene TRBJ2-2; D is possibly TRBD2 (7 bases). Germline CDR1 reads MNHEY; CDR2 reads SMNVEV (reference sequence). Trimming shortened V by 2 bases and J by 1 base, and 17 bases separated the two germline ends. The CDR3 has 18 residues. CDR3 sequence reads: CASSLRIRGAWNTGELFF. The CDR3 DNA follows: TGTGCCAGCAGTTTAAGGATTCGGGGGGCTTGGAACACCGGGGAGCTGTTTTTT.

This chain links TRBV18 with TRBJ2-2, with a possible D match to TRBD1 (5 bases). The CDR3 sequence is 16 residues long. Germline V gives CDR1 KGHSH, CDR2 LQKENI. The V end lost 5 bases, the J end lost 1 base, and 14 bases lay between the germline ends. The CDR3 loop reads CASSSNRIKNTGELFF. Here the CDR3 DNA reads TGTGCCAGCTCATCAAACAGGATCAAGAACACCGGGGAGCTGTTTTTT.

The rearrangement joins TRBV21-1 to TRBJ2-3; TRBD1 is the table's D call, not checked against the DNA. TRBV21-1 is a known pseudogene. The CDR3 covers 15 residues. CDR3 coding DNA: TGTGCCAGCAGCTGGGACAGGGGGCATGCAGATACGCAGTATTTT. It encodes CASSWDRGHADTQYF.

This clone was seen only a few times. This chain uses TRBV2 with TRBJ2-2; 7 bases agree with TRBD2. Germline V gene data show CDR1 as SNHLY and CDR2 as FYNNEI. The CDR3 is made up of 15 amino acids. After removal of 6 bases from V and 1 base from J, the junction contained 5 bases not matched to a gene. The CDR3 DNA sequence: TGTGCCAGCAGGTTTCTAGCGGAGAACACCGGGGAGCTGTTTTTT. This codes for CASRFLAENTGELFF.

This chain links TRBV2 with TRBJ2-7; D is possibly TRBD1 (6 bases). Trimming took 5 bases from V and 5 from J, leaving 10 bases between them. Germline V CDR1 and CDR2: SNHLY, FYNNEI. CDR3 length: 12 residues. DNA of the CDR3: TGTGCCAGCAGTTTTTACAGGGACGAGCAGTACTTC. Protein: CASSFYRDEQYF.